Presented here are 27 T cell receptor beta chains from one specimen sequenced in a study of cytomegalovirus exposure and HLA in healthy donors. PCR amplification relied on 60 Vbeta primers (plus 13 Jbeta primers). Sequencing was performed with immunoSEQ multiplex PCR; in TCRdb, only in-frame clones are kept and a portion is missing. The sample lists more than 100,000 clones, around four fifths seen once, with about 1.5% in the top ten. The sample was PBMCs. These receptors originate from a man in his forties in good health and CMV-seronegative.

This sequence joins TRBV5-8 and TRBJ1-2; tentatively, D is TRBD1 (5 bases). Trimming stripped 3 bases from V and 5 bases from J, with 8 bases between. From germline, CDR1 is SGHTS and CDR2 YDEGEE. The CDR3 extends over 12 amino acids. The CDR3 DNA sequence: TGTGCCAGCAGCTACAGGAAGTATGGCTACACCTTC. It translates to CASSYRKYGYTF.

The chain carries TRBV7-6 and TRBJ2-7; TRBD1 might be the D (6 bases). V dropped 3 bases and J dropped 7 bases, with 16 bases sitting between them. The CDR3 loop spans 14 amino acids. Germline lookup yields CDR1 SGHVS and CDR2 FNYEAQ. The CDR3 DNA is TGTGCCAGCAGCTTCGTTACAGGGACGGGGGAGCAGTACTTC. This sequence encodes CASSFVTGTGEQYF.

V is TRBV30 and J is TRBJ1-4; D call uncertain. The CDR3 contains 13 residues. V lost 5 bases to trimming and J lost 8 bases, with 15 bases between them. CDR1 is GTSNPN, CDR2 SVGIG, per germline (reference sequence). CDR3 amino acids: CAWDPGFQEKLFF. The CDR3 DNA is TGTGCCTGGGACCCCGGGTTTCAAGAAAAACTGTTTTTT.

The sample holds a few counts of this clone. This chain connects TRBV29-1 to TRBJ2-1, with D unclear. V was pared by 7 bases and J by 6 bases, with 10 bases between. This CDR3 is 11 amino acids long. The germline CDR1 and CDR2 sequences are SQVTM and ANQGSEA. The CDR3: CSGVSGNEQFF. The CDR3 bases are TGCAGCGGGGTATCGGGCAATGAGCAGTTCTTC.

The chain links TRBV30 to TRBJ2-7; a possible D gene is TRBD1 (6 bases). This CDR3 comprises 13 residues. V shed 4 bases and J shed 0 bases, with 10 bases lying between them. The germline V gene has CDR1 GTSNPN and CDR2 SVGIG (reference sequence). Written as DNA, the CDR3 is TGTGCCTGGACCCCGGACAGCTCCTACGAGCAGTACTTC. Translated, it gives CAWTPDSSYEQYF.

This sequence joins TRBV7-9 and TRBJ2-7; 8 bases fit TRBD2. This CDR3 has 14 residues. Germline trimming cut 5 bases from V and 3 bases from J; bases unmatched to any gene: 6. Germline V gives CDR1 SEHNR, CDR2 FQNEAQ (reference sequence). CDR3 DNA: TGTGCCAGCAGCCCTGGGGCGGGGGGCTACGAGCAGTACTTC. Translated, it gives CASSPGAGGYEQYF.

The rearrangement joins TRBV5-6 to TRBJ2-7; TRBD1 is a possible D gene (5 bases). This CDR3 has 17 residues. Germline assignment: CDR1 SGHDT and CDR2 YYEEEE. V was trimmed by 0 bases and J by 0 bases, leaving 16 bases between them. In DNA, the CDR3 is TGTGCCAGCAGCTTGGCCATAGGGCAGGGATTCTCCTACGAGCAGTACTTC. This gives the protein CASSLAIGQGFSYEQYF.

The chain joins TRBV7-3 to TRBJ1-1; D remains unclear. The CDR3 totals 13 residues. In germline, CDR1 is SGHTA, CDR2 FQGTGA. V dropped 1 base and J dropped 1 base, with 4 bases sitting between them. The CDR3 DNA reads as TGTGCCAGCAGCTTAAGCGGGAACACTGAAGCTTTCTTT. Translation gives CASSLSGNTEAFF.

The V call is TRBV2, the J call TRBJ2-7; TRBD1 matches 9 bases. J was trimmed by 3 bases and V by 6 bases; bases with no gene match: 3. The CDR3 sequence is 13 residues long. Germline V CDR1 and CDR2: SNHLY, FYNNEI. CDR3 sequence: CASSRDRVYEQYF. CDR3 DNA sequence: TGTGCCAGCAGCCGGGACAGGGTCTACGAGCAGTACTTC. The whole variable domain, filled in from reference TRBV2 and TRBJ2-7, reads EPEVTQTPSHQVTQMGQEVILRCVPISNHLYFYWYRQILGQKVEFLVSFYNNEISEKSEIFDDQFSVERPDGSNFTLKIRSTKLEDSAMYFCASSRDRVYEQYFGPGTRLTVT.

The rearrangement joins TRBV6-4 to TRBJ2-2; no reliable D call. Trimming took off 2 bases at V and 4 bases at J, with 11 bases between the two ends. Germline V gene data show CDR1 as MRHNA and CDR2 as SNTAGT. CDR3 length equals 15 residues. This CDR3 is CASSDNDGSTGELFF. The DNA for the CDR3 is TGTGCCAGCAGTGACAATGACGGGTCCACCGGGGAGCTGTTTTTT.

The J gene is TRBJ2-7, the V gene TRBV27; 9 bases fit TRBD2. The V gene's germline CDR1 is MNHEY and CDR2 SMNVEV (reference sequence). The CDR3 is 12 residues long. The junction had 1 base not matched to a gene; V was cut back by 6 bases and J by 4 bases. This CDR3 reads CASRGLAYEQYF. DNA of the CDR3: TGTGCCAGCAGGGGACTAGCTTACGAGCAGTACTTC.

This sequence joins TRBV7-6 and TRBJ2-3, with a weak D call TRBD2 (5 bases). V was pared by 5 bases and J by 2 bases, with 11 bases between. This CDR3 has 14 residues. The germline gives CDR1 SGHVS, CDR2 FNYEAQ. CDR3 loop: CASSPSGPTDTQYF. The CDR3 bases are TGTGCCAGCAGCCCGAGCGGCCCCACAGATACGCAGTATTTT.

The CDR3, as DNA: TGTGCCAGCAGTTGGGGCCGCTCGGGGGGCACTGAAGCTTTCTTT. Amino acids: CASSWGRSGGTEAFF. The genes are TRBV6-5 and TRBJ1-1, with D possibly being TRBD1 (5 bases). The CDR3 runs to 15 residues. Germline V gene lookup returns CDR1 MNHEY and CDR2 SVGAGI. The V end lost 4 bases, the J end lost 4 bases, and 16 bases lay between the germline ends.

This clone has a handful of counts. The rearrangement links TRBV4-1 to TRBJ2-5; D may be TRBD1 (5 bases). V lost 5 bases and J lost 2, with 12 bases in between. Looked up from germline, CDR1 is MGHRA and CDR2 is YSYEKL. The CDR3 runs 14 residues. The CDR3 protein is CASSDKGLQETQYF. The CDR3, as DNA: TGCGCCAGCAGCGACAAGGGGTTACAAGAGACCCAGTACTTC.

This sequence joins TRBV29-1 and TRBJ2-7, with TRBD1 identical over 10 bases. The V gene's germline CDR1 is SQVTM and CDR2 ANQGSEA. V gave up 7 bases and J gave up 4 bases; unmatched junction bases: 7. The CDR3 length is 13 residues. The CDR3 sequence is CSGTGGQGYEQYF. As DNA, the CDR3 is TGCAGCGGCACCGGGGGACAGGGGTACGAGCAGTACTTC.

This clone was detected once. The chain has TRBV1 and TRBJ2-7; the table's TRBD2 call for D was not verified on the DNA. TRBV1 is a listed pseudogene. The CDR3 has 16 residues. The CDR3 region is CTSSQDLKLGGYEQYF. The CDR3 region has the DNA TGCACCAGCAGCCAAGATCTTAAACTAGGAGGCTACGAGCAGTACTTC.

V and J are TRBV6-5 and TRBJ1-5; no clear D gene. With 5 bases removed from V and 2 bases from J, the gap between germline ends came to 13 bases. The germline CDR1 and CDR2 sequences are MNHEY and SVGAGI. The length of the CDR3 is 15 residues. The CDR3 here is CASSPSGRGNQPQHF. The CDR3, as DNA: TGTGCCAGCAGTCCCTCGGGGAGGGGCAATCAGCCCCAGCATTTT.

There are a few counts of this clone. J is TRBJ2-1 and V is TRBV9; TRBD2 is a possible D gene (5 bases). The CDR3 has 18 residues. Trimming pared 5 bases from V and 3 bases from J, leaving 24 bases between. Per the germline V gene, CDR1 is SGDLS and CDR2 is YYNGEE. CDR3 sequence (DNA): TGTGCCAGCAGTCACCACCTGTTGGCGGAGGCCAACTACAATGAGCAGTTCTTC. The encoded protein is CASSHHLLAEANYNEQFF.

The rearrangement uses TRBV15 and TRBJ1-3; TRBD1 agrees at 7 bases. The ends lost 7 bases at V and 4 bases at J; junction bases unmatched: 4. Looked up from germline, CDR1 is LNHNV and CDR2 is YYDKDF (reference sequence). This CDR3 is 13 amino acids long. CDR3 DNA sequence: TGTGCCACCACTCCGGGACAGGGAAACACCATATATTTT. It specifies CATTPGQGNTIYF.

V usage is TRBV19 and J usage is TRBJ2-3; the match to TRBD2 covers 8 bases. The ends lost 3 bases at V and 2 bases at J; junction bases unmatched: 4. This CDR3 has 15 residues. Germline V lookup: CDR1 LNHDA, CDR2 SQIVND (reference sequence). The CDR3 loop is CASSIQRGPTDTQYF. CDR3 coding DNA: TGTGCCAGTAGTATTCAGCGGGGGCCCACAGATACGCAGTATTTT.

The chain is built from TRBV29-1 and TRBJ2-5, with 7 positions matching TRBD2. J lost 4 bases, V lost 2 bases, and 1 base had no gene match. CDR1 is SQVTM and CDR2 is ANQGSEA in the germline V gene. CDR3 length: 12 residues. CDR3 nucleotide sequence: TGCAGCGTTGAACCGGGGGGAGAGACCCAGTACTTC. Its translation: CSVEPGGETQYF.

This clone was counted a few times. This chain joins TRBV2 and TRBJ1-5, with D possibly being TRBD1 (5 bases). Per germline, CDR1 SNHLY and CDR2 FYNNEI. This CDR3 has 18 residues. Trimming stripped 5 bases from V and 6 bases from J, with 26 bases between. As DNA, the CDR3 is TGTGCCAGCAGTCCATCCTTCTTTGACAGACGCCAAGGTCAGCCCCAGCATTTT. Its translation: CASSPSFFDRRQGQPQHF.

The rearrangement links TRBV11-1 to TRBJ2-1, with 7 bases fitting TRBD1. The CDR3 totals 18 residues. Germline-derived CDR1 and CDR2 are SGHAT and FQDESV (reference sequence). The V gene end was trimmed by 5 bases and the J gene end by 2 bases; junction bases not matched to a gene: 15. This CDR3 reads CASSHRGSGHSPYNEQFF. CDR3 DNA: TGTGCCAGCAGCCACAGGGGAAGCGGCCACAGCCCCTACAATGAGCAGTTCTTC.

The chain couples TRBV29-1 to TRBJ2-3; D perhaps matches TRBD2 (5 bases). With 5 bases removed from V and 4 bases from J, the gap between germline ends came to 10 bases. Germline CDR1 reads SQVTM; CDR2 reads ANQGSEA. The CDR3 sequence is 12 residues long. The CDR3 coding sequence is TGCAGCGTTCCCCAGGACTCAGATACGCAGTATTTT. Its translation: CSVPQDSDTQYF.

This clone was observed once. This sequence joins TRBV5-1 and TRBJ2-7; 10 bases match TRBD2. Germline CDR1 is SGHRS and CDR2 is YFSETQ. The CDR3 spans 14 residues. Trimming removed 4 bases from V and 2 bases from J; junction bases left unmatched: 3. For the CDR3, the DNA is TGCGCCAGCAGCGCCGGGACTAGCGCCTACGAGCAGTACTTC. Its protein product is CASSAGTSAYEQYF.

The V gene is TRBV5-6, the J gene TRBJ2-6; D call uncertain. Germline CDR1 and CDR2: SGHDT and YYEEEE. There are 16 residues in the CDR3. Trimming pared 0 bases from V and 0 bases from J, leaving 7 bases between. The CDR3 DNA follows: TGTGCCAGCAGCTTGGTTGCGATCTCTGGGGCCAACGTCCTGACTTTC. It codes for CASSLVAISGANVLTF.

V gene TRBV6-5 combines with J gene TRBJ1-3; no clear D gene. V lost 0 bases, J lost 1 base, and 4 bases lay in between. This CDR3 is built from 14 residues. Germline-derived CDR1 and CDR2 are MNHEY and SVGAGI. The CDR3 DNA sequence: TGTGCCAGCAGTTACTCGACTTCTGGAAACACCATATATTTT. Translating gives CASSYSTSGNTIYF.